Listed below are T cell receptor beta chains from one sample, sequenced in a study of Ad26.COV2.S vaccination and SARS-CoV-2 variants. The repertoire was sequenced with immunoSEQ multiplex PCR; TCRdb's copy has only in-frame clones and lacks some. This sample has fewer than 800,000 clones, with about 89% found just once. The material sequenced was peripheral blood, taken in a trial of Ad26.COV2.S vaccine versus placebo. The origin of the receptors is a person aged 18 to 59 who received the Ad26.COV2.S COVID-19 vaccine or a placebo. Each CDR3 is given with its conserved first and last residue. D genes are given only for firm matches. Size is omitted from some rows. Given values are once, few, many or a class for expanded clones.

V: TRBV15
size: NA
length: 16
J: TRBJ2-1
D: TRBD2
DNA: TGTGCCACCAGCAGAGAACCAGCGGGGGCCTACAATGAGCAGTTCTTC
CDR3: CATSREPAGAYNEQFF

V: TRBV11-2
size: NA
length: 16
J: TRBJ2-1
D: TRBD2
DNA: TGTGCCAGCAGCTTAGACCTACCGCAAGCGGGGGGCAAGCAGTTCTTC
CDR3: CASSLDLPQAGGKQFF

V: TRBV19
size: NA
length: 14
J: TRBJ1-5
D: NA
DNA: TGTGCCAGTAGTATAGGGTCGACAAATCAGCCCCAGCATTTT
CDR3: CASSIGSTNQPQHF

V: TRBV7-9
size: NA
length: 16
J: TRBJ2-3
D: NA
DNA: TGTGCCAGCAGCTTAGTAGCCGCCGGGTCCTCAGATACGCAGTATTTT
CDR3: CASSLVAAGSSDTQYF

V: TRBV3-1/TRBV3-2
size: once
length: 14
J: TRBJ2-3
D: NA
DNA: TGTGCCAGCAGCCAAGTCCCTCCCGCAGATACGCAGTATTTT
CDR3: CASSQVPPADTQYF

V: TRBV21-1
size: once
length: 18
J: TRBJ1-3
D: NA
DNA: TGTGCCAGCAGCAAAGCGGGGGCAGGGACGAGTTCTGGAAACACCATATATTTT
CDR3: CASSKAGAGTSSGNTIYF

V: TRBV4-3
size: NA
length: 17
J: TRBJ2-1
D: NA
DNA: TGCGCCAGCAGCCAAGATCTGGGGAAGAATGCCTACAATGAGCAGTTCTTC
CDR3: CASSQDLGKNAYNEQFF

V: TRBV5-1
size: NA
length: 14
J: TRBJ1-1
D: TRBD1
DNA: TGCGCCAGCAGCGCGGGACAGGCGAACACTGAAGCTTTCTTT
CDR3: CASSAGQANTEAFF

V: TRBV30
size: NA
length: 14
J: TRBJ1-1
D: TRBD1
DNA: TGTGCCTGGAGCGCGGACAGGTTGGCCACTGAAGCTTTCTTT
CDR3: CAWSADRLATEAFF

V: TRBV5-1
size: NA
length: 14
J: TRBJ1-1
D: TRBD1
DNA: TGCGCCAGCAGCCTCGGGACAGGGGGCGTTGCAGCTTTCTTT
CDR3: CASSLGTGGVAAFF

V: TRBV11-1
size: few
length: 13
J: TRBJ2-5
D: TRBD1
DNA: TGTGCCAGCAGCCGGGACAGGGACGAGACCCAGTACTTC
CDR3: CASSRDRDETQYF

V: TRBV2
size: NA
length: 14
J: TRBJ1-5
D: TRBD1
DNA: TGTGCCAGCAGCCAGACAGGGAGCAATCAGCCCCAGCATTTT
CDR3: CASSQTGSNQPQHF

V: TRBV19
size: few
length: 12
J: TRBJ1-2
D: NA
DNA: TGTGCCAGTAGTACGGACAACTATGGCTACACCTTC
CDR3: CASSTDNYGYTF

V: TRBV7-8
size: NA
length: 16
J: TRBJ1-1
D: TRBD1
DNA: TGTGCCAGCAGCTTTCCGACGACAGGGCCCAACACTGAAGCTTTCTTT
CDR3: CASSFPTTGPNTEAFF

V: TRBV6-2/TRBV6-3
size: NA
length: 13
J: TRBJ2-5
D: NA
DNA: TGTGCCAGCAGCCAACAGACCGCGGAGACCCAGTACTTC
CDR3: CASSQQTAETQYF

V: TRBV7-9
size: once
length: 16
J: TRBJ1-3
D: TRBD1
DNA: TGTGCCAGCAGCTGGGACAGGATTGACTCTGGAAACACCATATATTTT
CDR3: CASSWDRIDSGNTIYF

V: TRBV7-7
size: NA
length: 16
J: TRBJ2-5
D: NA
DNA: TGTGCCAGCAGCCCCGGGTCACTAGCCGAGCAAGAGACCCAGTACTTC
CDR3: CASSPGSLAEQETQYF

V: TRBV4-2
size: NA
length: 16
J: TRBJ1-5
D: TRBD1
DNA: TGTGCCAGCAGGCCAGGGGGCGCGGATAGCAATCAGCCCCAGCATTTT
CDR3: CASRPGGADSNQPQHF

V: TRBV7-6
size: NA
length: 11
J: TRBJ2-1
D: NA
DNA: TGTGCCAGCAGCACCGACAATGAGCAGTTCTTC
CDR3: CASSTDNEQFF

V: TRBV25-1
size: NA
length: 12
J: TRBJ1-6
D: NA
DNA: TGTGCCAGCAGTTTTCAGTTTTCACCCCTCCACTTT
CDR3: CASSFQFSPLHF

V: TRBV7-2
size: NA
length: 14
J: TRBJ1-4
D: NA
DNA: TGTGCCAGCAGCGTACAGACAGGTCGGGAAAAACTGTTTTTT
CDR3: CASSVQTGREKLFF

V: TRBV6-2/TRBV6-3
size: NA
length: 13
J: TRBJ2-5
D: NA
DNA: TGTGCCAGCAGCCTGACAGTTCGGGAGACCCAGTACTTC
CDR3: CASSLTVRETQYF

V: TRBV15
size: NA
length: 13
J: TRBJ2-7
D: NA
DNA: TGTGCCACCAAACAGGGAAGCTCCTACGAGCAGTACTTC
CDR3: CATKQGSSYEQYF

V: TRBV9
size: NA
length: 18
J: TRBJ1-4
D: TRBD1
DNA: TGTGCCAGCAGCGTAGCCTCCGGGACAGGGGGTACGAATGAAAAACTGTTTTTT
CDR3: CASSVASGTGGTNEKLFF

V: TRBV19
size: NA
length: 18
J: TRBJ2-4
D: NA
DNA: TGTGCCAGTAGTACAGACAGGGCCGAACTAGCTCCCAAAAACATTCAGTACTTC
CDR3: CASSTDRAELAPKNIQYF

V: TRBV5-4
size: NA
length: 14
J: TRBJ2-5
D: TRBD1
DNA: TGTGCCAGCAGTTTACAGGGGTCTGGGGAGACCCAGTACTTC
CDR3: CASSLQGSGETQYF

V: TRBV20-1
size: NA
length: 14
J: TRBJ1-5
D: NA
DNA: TGCAGTGCTAGTTTCGACAGACCCAATCAGCCCCAGCATTTT
CDR3: CSASFDRPNQPQHF

V: TRBV6-1
size: NA
length: 13
J: TRBJ2-1
D: NA
DNA: TGTGCCAGCGCGGAGCTAGTTTACAATGAGCAGTTCTTC
CDR3: CASAELVYNEQFF